These T cell receptor beta chains were read from a single sample in a study of blood T cell repertoires in COVID-19. Profiled with immunoSEQ multiplex PCR; TCRdb holds only in-frame clones, not every one. The data contain under 500,000 clones, roughly 91% of them singletons. Sequencing was performed on peripheral blood. These receptors originate from a woman in her twenties or thirties with acute or convalescent COVID-19. Each CDR3 is given with its conserved first and last residue. Fields, in order: CDR3 DNA, CDR3 protein, clone size, D gene, V gene, J gene. A D gene is named only where the DNA matches it firmly. Rows may omit the clone size; those that give it use once, few, many or a size class.

cdr3_nt: TGTGCCAGCAGCTTATTCCCTAGCGGGGACTACAATGAGCAGTTCTTC; cdr3_aa: CASSLFPSGDYNEQFF; clone_size: .; d_call: TRBD2; v_call: TRBV11-2; j_call: TRBJ2-1
cdr3_nt: TGTGCCAGCAGACATACAGGGACGGGAACTGAAGCTTTCTTT; cdr3_aa: CASRHTGTGTEAFF; clone_size: .; d_call: .; v_call: TRBV27; j_call: TRBJ1-1
cdr3_nt: TGTGCCAGCAGTGAAGGTTGGGGAGCGGGCAATCAGCCCCAGCATTTT; cdr3_aa: CASSEGWGAGNQPQHF; clone_size: .; d_call: .; v_call: TRBV6-1; j_call: TRBJ1-5
cdr3_nt: TGCGCCAGCAGCTTCTTAGCGGGGGGGCTGGCAGATACGCAGTATTTT; cdr3_aa: CASSFLAGGLADTQYF; clone_size: .; d_call: TRBD2; v_call: TRBV5-1; j_call: TRBJ2-3
cdr3_nt: TGCGCCAGCAGCGAACCGAGGACAGGGAAGACCGGGGAGCTGTTTTTT; cdr3_aa: CASSEPRTGKTGELFF; clone_size: .; d_call: TRBD1; v_call: TRBV5-1; j_call: TRBJ2-2
cdr3_nt: TGCGCCAGCAGCTCCAGGCCTCTAGCGGGGGGGCAGAGTGAGCAGTTCTTC; cdr3_aa: CASSSRPLAGGQSEQFF; clone_size: .; d_call: TRBD2; v_call: TRBV5-1; j_call: TRBJ2-1
cdr3_nt: TGTGCCAGCAGTCCCACCAGAGATACGCAGTATTTT; cdr3_aa: CASSPTRDTQYF; clone_size: .; d_call: .; v_call: TRBV27; j_call: TRBJ2-3
cdr3_nt: TGCGCCAGCAGACAACCCACAGGGGGCACTGGAAACACCATATATTTT; cdr3_aa: CASRQPTGGTGNTIYF; clone_size: .; d_call: TRBD1; v_call: TRBV4-1; j_call: TRBJ1-3
cdr3_nt: TGTGCCAGCAGCAAAATACCGTTTCGGACAGAGAACACCGGGGAGCTGTTTTTT; cdr3_aa: CASSKIPFRTENTGELFF; clone_size: .; d_call: .; v_call: TRBV7-9; j_call: TRBJ2-2
cdr3_nt: TGTGCCACCAGTGATGACGGACAGGGAACCTACGAGCAGTACTTC; cdr3_aa: CATSDDGQGTYEQYF; clone_size: .; d_call: TRBD1; v_call: TRBV24-1; j_call: TRBJ2-7
cdr3_nt: TGTGCCAGCAGCCCCCAACAGGGGAGAGACACAGATACGCAGTATTTT; cdr3_aa: CASSPQQGRDTDTQYF; clone_size: .; d_call: TRBD1; v_call: TRBV9; j_call: TRBJ2-3
cdr3_nt: TGTGCCAGCAGCGTAGGTCCAGACTACTATGGCTACACCTTC; cdr3_aa: CASSVGPDYYGYTF; clone_size: once; d_call: .; v_call: TRBV9; j_call: TRBJ1-2
cdr3_nt: TGTGCCTGGAATAGAGGGGGTAATAATGAAAAACTGTTTTTT; cdr3_aa: CAWNRGGNNEKLFF; clone_size: once; d_call: .; v_call: TRBV30; j_call: TRBJ1-4
cdr3_nt: TGTGCCAGCTTCCCGGGACAGTCTATGAACACTGAAGCTTTCTTT; cdr3_aa: CASFPGQSMNTEAFF; clone_size: .; d_call: TRBD1; v_call: TRBV5-4; j_call: TRBJ1-1
cdr3_nt: TGTGCCAGCCGGGGGGTGGCGTTGGGTACAGATACGCAGTATTTT; cdr3_aa: CASRGVALGTDTQYF; clone_size: .; d_call: TRBD2; v_call: TRBV7-6; j_call: TRBJ2-3
cdr3_nt: TGCGCCAGCAGCCACAGTGGGACAGGCTACGAGCAGTACTTC; cdr3_aa: CASSHSGTGYEQYF; clone_size: .; d_call: TRBD1; v_call: TRBV4-1; j_call: TRBJ2-7
cdr3_nt: TGTGCCAGCAGCTTGGGGACAGGGGGTTTTAACGAGCAGTACTTC; cdr3_aa: CASSLGTGGFNEQYF; clone_size: .; d_call: TRBD1; v_call: TRBV11-2; j_call: TRBJ2-7
cdr3_nt: TGTGCCAGCAGTCTTCTTACAGGGGGCGTCAATTCACCCCTCCACTTT; cdr3_aa: CASSLLTGGVNSPLHF; clone_size: .; d_call: TRBD1; v_call: TRBV14; j_call: TRBJ1-6
cdr3_nt: TGTGCCAGTAGTATTGATAGTACGCAGTATTTT; cdr3_aa: CASSIDSTQYF; clone_size: .; d_call: .; v_call: TRBV19; j_call: TRBJ2-3
cdr3_nt: TGTGCCAGCAGCGCAACAGCCTACTCTGGAAACACCATATATTTT; cdr3_aa: CASSATAYSGNTIYF; clone_size: .; d_call: .; v_call: TRBV9; j_call: TRBJ1-3
cdr3_nt: TGTGCCAGCAGCCTCGGGGGACCCCACAATGAGCAGTTCTTC; cdr3_aa: CASSLGGPHNEQFF; clone_size: .; d_call: .; v_call: TRBV5-8; j_call: TRBJ2-1
cdr3_nt: TGCAGCGTTGGCGACGGGGTTGTAGGGGAGACCCAGTACTTC; cdr3_aa: CSVGDGVVGETQYF; clone_size: .; d_call: .; v_call: TRBV29-1; j_call: TRBJ2-5
cdr3_nt: TGTGCCTGGAGTTGGGGAGGTGGAGCTTTCTTT; cdr3_aa: CAWSWGGGAFF; clone_size: .; d_call: .; v_call: TRBV30; j_call: TRBJ1-1
cdr3_nt: TGTGCCAGCAGCCAAGATCGGAGTCAGCCCCAGCATTTT; cdr3_aa: CASSQDRSQPQHF; clone_size: .; d_call: .; v_call: TRBV3-1/TRBV3-2; j_call: TRBJ1-5
cdr3_nt: TGTGCCAGCAACCAGGGCATTCATGAGCAGTTCTTC; cdr3_aa: CASNQGIHEQFF; clone_size: once; d_call: .; v_call: TRBV2; j_call: TRBJ2-1
cdr3_nt: TGTGCCAGCAGTGATCTTTTCAGGACAGGGGAAGAGACCCAGTACTTC; cdr3_aa: CASSDLFRTGEETQYF; clone_size: .; d_call: TRBD1; v_call: TRBV2; j_call: TRBJ2-5
cdr3_nt: TGTGCCAGCGAGGAAGGCGGGTACAATGAGCAGTTCTTC; cdr3_aa: CASEEGGYNEQFF; clone_size: .; d_call: .; v_call: TRBV28; j_call: TRBJ2-1
cdr3_nt: TGTGCCAGCCTGGCCCGGGGGGGGACCTACGGGCAGTACTTC; cdr3_aa: CASLARGGTYGQYF; clone_size: .; d_call: TRBD2; v_call: TRBV28; j_call: TRBJ2-7
cdr3_nt: TGCGCCAGCAGTGAGTTTACAGCGGGCAGACAAGAGACCCAGTACTTC; cdr3_aa: CASSEFTAGRQETQYF; clone_size: .; d_call: .; v_call: TRBV10-2; j_call: TRBJ2-5
cdr3_nt: TGTGCCAGCAGCCAAGATGTTTCCAGACTAGCCAGTTACTCTGGGGCCAACGTCCTGACTTTC; cdr3_aa: CASSQDVSRLASYSGANVLTF; clone_size: .; d_call: TRBD2; v_call: TRBV3-1/TRBV3-2; j_call: TRBJ2-6
cdr3_nt: TGTGCCAGCAGCGTGGGACTAGGAGAGACCCAGTACTTC; cdr3_aa: CASSVGLGETQYF; clone_size: .; d_call: TRBD2; v_call: TRBV9; j_call: TRBJ2-5
cdr3_nt: TGTGCCAGCAGTTTAGTCAGGGGGCGGTTTAACACAGATACGCAGTATTTT; cdr3_aa: CASSLVRGRFNTDTQYF; clone_size: .; d_call: TRBD1; v_call: TRBV28; j_call: TRBJ2-3
cdr3_nt: TGCAGCGTTGAAGATCGGGAGGTACAAGAGACCCAGTACTTC; cdr3_aa: CSVEDREVQETQYF; clone_size: .; d_call: TRBD2; v_call: TRBV29-1; j_call: TRBJ2-5
cdr3_nt: TGTGCCAGCAGCCTCCCGGGACAGGGTCGAGAGACCCAGTACTTC; cdr3_aa: CASSLPGQGRETQYF; clone_size: few; d_call: TRBD1; v_call: TRBV6-6; j_call: TRBJ2-5
cdr3_nt: TGTGCCAGCAGCCAATCGTGGTACAGCTCCTACGAGCAGTACTTC; cdr3_aa: CASSQSWYSSYEQYF; clone_size: .; d_call: .; v_call: TRBV3-1/TRBV3-2; j_call: TRBJ2-7
cdr3_nt: TGCAGCGTCCGAGGGAGGAGCTCCTACAATGAGCAGTTCTTC; cdr3_aa: CSVRGRSSYNEQFF; clone_size: .; d_call: .; v_call: TRBV29-1; j_call: TRBJ2-1
cdr3_nt: TGTGCCATCAGTGGATTGGGGGGGCCGGGGAATGAGCAGTTCTTC; cdr3_aa: CAISGLGGPGNEQFF; clone_size: .; d_call: .; v_call: TRBV10-3; j_call: TRBJ2-1
cdr3_nt: TGTGCCAGCAGTGACCAGGTGGACACTGAAGCTTTCTTT; cdr3_aa: CASSDQVDTEAFF; clone_size: .; d_call: .; v_call: TRBV6-4; j_call: TRBJ1-1
cdr3_nt: TGCGCCAGCAGAGCTTATTTTAGTGGTGGCGGCACCGGGGAGCTGTTTTTT; cdr3_aa: CASRAYFSGGGTGELFF; clone_size: .; d_call: .; v_call: TRBV5-1; j_call: TRBJ2-2
cdr3_nt: TGTGCCAGCAGCACAGGCGGGGAGGAGTCCTACGAGCAGTACTTC; cdr3_aa: CASSTGGEESYEQYF; clone_size: .; d_call: .; v_call: TRBV9; j_call: TRBJ2-7
cdr3_nt: TGTGCCAGCAGTTACGGGGAGAACACAGATACGCAGTATTTT; cdr3_aa: CASSYGENTDTQYF; clone_size: .; d_call: .; v_call: TRBV6-5; j_call: TRBJ2-3
cdr3_nt: TGTGCCATCAGTGCGGGACTAGAGACCTACGAGCAGTACTTC; cdr3_aa: CAISAGLETYEQYF; clone_size: few; d_call: TRBD2; v_call: TRBV10-3; j_call: TRBJ2-7
cdr3_nt: TGTGCCAGCAGCTTATCCAGGGGGATTATAGAGACCCAGTACTTC; cdr3_aa: CASSLSRGIIETQYF; clone_size: .; d_call: TRBD1; v_call: TRBV7-2; j_call: TRBJ2-5
cdr3_nt: TGTGCCACCAGCAGAGATAACGGGTATAGCAATCAGCCCCAGCATTTT; cdr3_aa: CATSRDNGYSNQPQHF; clone_size: .; d_call: .; v_call: TRBV15; j_call: TRBJ1-5
cdr3_nt: TGTGCCAGCACTGGGGGAGGGCGAGACGGGGAGCTGTTTTTT; cdr3_aa: CASTGGGRDGELFF; clone_size: once; d_call: TRBD2; v_call: TRBV5-4; j_call: TRBJ2-2
cdr3_nt: TGTGCCAGCAGTTTCGACAGGGCCGATAATGAAAAACTGTTTTTT; cdr3_aa: CASSFDRADNEKLFF; clone_size: .; d_call: TRBD1; v_call: TRBV2; j_call: TRBJ1-4
cdr3_nt: TGTGCCAGCAGCTTTAACCGGGGCTACACCTTC; cdr3_aa: CASSFNRGYTF; clone_size: .; d_call: .; v_call: TRBV12-3/TRBV12-4; j_call: TRBJ1-2
cdr3_nt: TGTGCCAGCAGTAGCGGGGGGATCCAAGAGACCCAGTACTTC; cdr3_aa: CASSSGGIQETQYF; clone_size: once; d_call: TRBD2; v_call: TRBV6-5; j_call: TRBJ2-5
cdr3_nt: TGTGCCAGCTCACCGACCGGGTCTAGCACAGATACGCAGTATTTT; cdr3_aa: CASSPTGSSTDTQYF; clone_size: .; d_call: .; v_call: TRBV18; j_call: TRBJ2-3
cdr3_nt: TGCGCCAGCAGCCCGCAGACAGGTACTAATGAAAAACTGTTTTTT; cdr3_aa: CASSPQTGTNEKLFF; clone_size: .; d_call: .; v_call: TRBV4-1; j_call: TRBJ1-4
cdr3_nt: TGCGCCAGCAGCCAAGAGGACAGGGGGCTTTCACCCCTCCACTTT; cdr3_aa: CASSQEDRGLSPLHF; clone_size: .; d_call: TRBD1; v_call: TRBV4-1; j_call: TRBJ1-6
cdr3_nt: TGTGCCAGCACTTCAGGGTACTATGGCTACACCTTC; cdr3_aa: CASTSGYYGYTF; clone_size: .; d_call: .; v_call: TRBV12-3/TRBV12-4; j_call: TRBJ1-2
cdr3_nt: TGTGCCAGCAGCAGAGGACAGGGCTCCGGGAATGAGCAGTTCTTC; cdr3_aa: CASSRGQGSGNEQFF; clone_size: .; d_call: TRBD1; v_call: TRBV7-3; j_call: TRBJ2-1
cdr3_nt: TGCGCCAGCAGTGAGCTGAGCGGGGCCGACACAGATACGCAGTATTTT; cdr3_aa: CASSELSGADTDTQYF; clone_size: .; d_call: TRBD2; v_call: TRBV10-1; j_call: TRBJ2-3
cdr3_nt: TGTGCCTGGAGTGTTAGTAACACCGGGGAGCTGTTTTTT; cdr3_aa: CAWSVSNTGELFF; clone_size: .; d_call: .; v_call: TRBV30; j_call: TRBJ2-2
cdr3_nt: TGTGCCAGCAGTGCACCCGCGTCGAACAGAGTAAAGCAGTACTTC; cdr3_aa: CASSAPASNRVKQYF; clone_size: .; d_call: .; v_call: TRBV2; j_call: TRBJ2-7
cdr3_nt: TGTGCCAGCAGTTTAGGTCAGGGGGCCGGTTCACCCCTCCACTTT; cdr3_aa: CASSLGQGAGSPLHF; clone_size: .; d_call: TRBD1; v_call: TRBV27; j_call: TRBJ1-6